This section outlines one T cell receptor beta chain sequence together with its context. Assay execution took place at the deep level. Replicate sorted-subset PCRs were loaded with around 0.2 ug DNA, 31,000 or so T cell genomes. The repertoire was sequenced with immunoSEQ multiplex PCR; TCRdb's copy has only in-frame clones and lacks some. The sample yields under 600,000 clones, roughly 98% seen once. The source of the sample is a study of shared clonotypes between healthy human individuals. CD45RO-negative, CCR7-selected cells formed the naive CD8 fraction, which excluded terminally differentiated effector memory CD45RA+ cells. The clonotype originates from a man in his thirties or forties in good health. The sequencing input was naive CD8+ T cells sorted from blood.

The CDR3 nucleotides read TGTGCCAGTAGTGTTCATAGGGCCAATGAGCAGTTCTTC. As protein: CASSVHRANEQFF. J is TRBJ2-1 and V is TRBV19; D gene ambiguous. V shed 5 bases and J shed 6 bases, with 11 bases lying between them. The CDR3 has 13 residues. CDR1 LNHDA and CDR2 SQIVND come from the germline V gene (reference sequence).